The source of this TCR beta chain is a study of T cells in Graves' hyperthyroidism and ophthalmopathy. Looking at the study overall: Peripheral blood was taken when the disease was first diagnosed, before any treatment began.

From RNA transcripts, TCR beta CDR3 regions were amplified. Carried out on the TCR CDR3, a first-round RT-PCR used the HTBI primer set. One entry per CDR3 protein results from TCRdb running MiXCR on the multiplex PCR reads. The data contain approximately 590,000 distinct CDR3 sequences, 15% to 18% of them singletons. Germline V gene lookup returns CDR1 DFQATT and CDR2 SNEGSKA (reference sequence). Between the trimmed V and J ends, which lost 0 bases and 2 bases, there was a span of 2 bases. The CDR3 runs 12 residues. This clonotype was detected many times. No ophthalmopathy progression within 18 months constituted stable Graves' hyperthyroidism. Diagnosing involved the use of clinical symptoms, serum thyroxine and TRAb, thyroid ultrasound and orbital computed tomography. Each 10 ml fresh peripheral blood draw supplied the PBMCs.

Sequencing was performed on blood. The source is a woman in her twenties or thirties with Graves' hyperthyroidism. The chain employs TRBV20-1 and TRBJ1-3; D is unresolved. CDR3 coding DNA: TGCAGTGCTAGAGACCCTGGAAACACCATATATTTT. Amino acid sequence: CSARDPGNTIYF.